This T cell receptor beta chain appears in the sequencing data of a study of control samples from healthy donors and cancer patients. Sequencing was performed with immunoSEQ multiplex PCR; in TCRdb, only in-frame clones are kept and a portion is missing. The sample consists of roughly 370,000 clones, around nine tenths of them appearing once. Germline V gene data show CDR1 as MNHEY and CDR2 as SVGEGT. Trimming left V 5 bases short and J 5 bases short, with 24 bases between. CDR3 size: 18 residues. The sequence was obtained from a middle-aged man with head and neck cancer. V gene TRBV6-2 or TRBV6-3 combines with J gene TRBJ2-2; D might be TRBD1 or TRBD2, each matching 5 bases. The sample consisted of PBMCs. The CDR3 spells CASSTLKLTGTKTGELFF. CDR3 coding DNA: TGTGCCAGCAGTACCCTAAAATTGACCGGGACCAAAACCGGGGAGCTGTTTTTT.